These 27 T cell receptor beta chains were sequenced from one sample in a study of Ad26.COV2.S vaccination and SARS-CoV-2 variants. The sample's treatment: 19 received Ad26.COV2.S at low or high dose, single or two shots; about 5 received placebo; per-sample allocation not given. Samples were taken on day 63 after the first vaccine or placebo injection. Here immunoSEQ multiplex PCR was the method, and the copy in TCRdb shows in-frame clones only, minus some. The sample has about 480,000 clones, around nine tenths seen once. Specimen: peripheral blood, collected in a trial of Ad26.COV2.S vaccine versus placebo. Every receptor here comes from a person between 18 and 59 years old who received the Ad26.COV2.S COVID-19 vaccine or a placebo.

This chain links TRBV9 with TRBJ1-5; TRBD1 matches at 8 bases. The CDR3 spans 16 residues. The ends lost 3 bases at V and 5 bases at J; junction bases unmatched: 10. The germline gives CDR1 SGDLS, CDR2 YYNGEE. CDR3 region: CASSASGTGVDQPQHF. CDR3 DNA: TGTGCCAGCAGCGCCTCCGGGACAGGAGTCGATCAGCCCCAGCATTTT.

The chain has TRBV6-2 or TRBV6-3 and TRBJ2-1, with D possibly TRBD2 on 7 matching bases. Germline CDR1 reads MNHEY; CDR2 reads SVGEGT. The V and J ends lost 4 bases and 4 bases respectively, with 11 bases between them. The CDR3 sequence is 14 residues long. The CDR3 DNA reads TGTGCCAGCAGTTGGGGGGGCCAGTACAATGAGCAGTTCTTC. Protein sequence: CASSWGGQYNEQFF.

The V call is TRBV19, the J call TRBJ1-2, with D possibly matching TRBD1 (6 bases). CDR1 and CDR2 (germline): LNHDA, SQIVND (reference sequence). The V end lost 6 bases, the J end lost 4 bases, and 15 bases lay between the germline ends. The CDR3 has 14 amino acids. CDR3 residues: CASRAPGAPYGYTF. The CDR3 DNA follows: TGTGCCAGTAGAGCCCCAGGGGCGCCCTATGGCTACACCTTC.

This clone has a handful of counts. The chain combines TRBV5-1 with TRBJ1-4; the D gene is possibly TRBD1 (5 bases). This CDR3 region has 15 residues. CDR1 is SGHRS and CDR2 is YFSETQ in the germline V gene. V was shortened by 4 bases and J by 4 bases, with 14 bases between the two germline ends. CDR3 coding DNA: TGCGCCAGCAGCGAAACAACAGGACATAATGAAAAACTGTTTTTT. This encodes CASSETTGHNEKLFF.

This clone was seen just once. The chain couples TRBV5-1 to TRBJ2-1; TRBD2 might be the D (5 bases). This CDR3 is built from 15 residues. The germline gives CDR1 SGHRS, CDR2 YFSETQ. The V and J ends lost 3 bases and 5 bases respectively, with 15 bases between them. The CDR3 spells CASSYGVLGNNEQFF. The CDR3 nucleotides read TGCGCCAGCAGCTACGGGGTTTTAGGCAACAATGAGCAGTTCTTC.

The genes are TRBV3-1 (or the pseudogene TRBV3-2) and TRBJ1-2, with 7 bases fitting TRBD1. The germline CDR1 and CDR2 sequences are LGHDT and YNNKEL (reference sequence). This CDR3 region has 14 residues. The V and J ends lost 3 bases and 4 bases, in that order; junction bases with no gene match: 5. The CDR3 DNA is TGTGCCAGCAGCCAGGGACAGAACTTCTATGGCTACACCTTC. Protein: CASSQGQNFYGYTF.

The chain recombines TRBV4-1 with TRBJ2-4; D is ambiguous. The CDR3 extends over 15 amino acids. CDR1 and CDR2 (germline): MGHRA, YSYEKL. Trimming removed 2 bases from V and 0 bases from J, with 8 bases in between. CDR3 sequence reads: CASSQFALAKNIQYF. Here the CDR3 DNA reads TGCGCCAGCAGCCAATTCGCTTTAGCCAAAAACATTCAGTACTTC.

The chain employs TRBV2 and TRBJ2-1; D possibly matches TRBD1 or TRBD2 (5 bases each). There are 14 residues in the CDR3. V shed 4 bases and J shed 8 bases, with 15 bases lying between them. Per germline, CDR1 SNHLY and CDR2 FYNNEI. Written as DNA, the CDR3 is TGTGCCAGCAGTGGAGGGACCTTTCAGTATGAGCAGTTCTTC. This sequence encodes CASSGGTFQYEQFF.

The chain couples TRBV11-2 to TRBJ2-5; D unclear. CDR3 length: 15 amino acids. V lost 6 bases, J lost 1 base, and 15 bases lay in between. The germline CDR1 and CDR2 sequences are SGHAT and FQNNGV. CDR3 nucleotides: TGTGCCAGCAGTCCTATTCGGCGGAGCCAAGAGACCCAGTACTTC. Protein product: CASSPIRRSQETQYF.

The rearrangement joins TRBV27 to TRBJ1-6; 7 bases match TRBD1. The CDR3 length is 15 residues. Germline V gives CDR1 MNHEY, CDR2 SMNVEV (reference sequence). Trimming at V came to 6 bases and at J to 1 base, leaving 3 bases not matched to a gene. CDR3 amino acids: CASRDRTSYNSPLHF. In DNA, the CDR3 is TGTGCCAGCAGGGACAGGACATCCTATAATTCACCCCTCCACTTT.

The rearrangement joins TRBV28 to TRBJ1-2; D is undetermined. In germline, CDR1 is MDHEN, CDR2 SYDVKM. The CDR3 totals 13 residues. V shed 3 bases and J shed 2 bases, with 7 bases lying between them. CDR3 amino acids: CASSFIGNYGYTF. CDR3 nucleotide sequence: TGTGCCAGCAGTTTTATAGGGAACTATGGCTACACCTTC.

This chain links TRBV29-1 with TRBJ2-3; 8 nucleotides agree with TRBD1. This CDR3 is 12 amino acids long. Looked up from germline, CDR1 is SQVTM and CDR2 is ANQGSEA. The V segment lost 7 bases and the J segment 6 bases; nucleotides outside the gene matches: 6. The CDR3 DNA is TGCAGCGGAGGACAGGGTAGTGATACGCAGTATTTT. Translation: CSGGQGSDTQYF.

This sequence joins TRBV19 and TRBJ1-3; unclear D gene. The CDR3 covers 13 residues. Trimming took off 6 bases at V and 1 base at J, with 7 bases between the two ends. From germline, CDR1 is LNHDA and CDR2 SQIVND (reference sequence). The CDR3 reads CASSQGSGNTIYF. The DNA of the CDR3 is TGTGCCAGTAGCCAAGGTTCTGGAAACACCATATATTTT.

V usage is TRBV19 and J usage is TRBJ2-2, with 7 nucleotides matching TRBD2. Trimming took 3 bases from V and 1 from J; bases not matched to a gene: 8. The CDR3 spans 17 residues. Germline V gives CDR1 LNHDA, CDR2 SQIVND (reference sequence). The CDR3 coding sequence is TGTGCCAGTAGTATTCTCGGGACTATTATGAACACCGGGGAGCTGTTTTTT. Protein: CASSILGTIMNTGELFF. Combining the CDR3 with reference TRBV19 and TRBJ2-2 gives the whole variable domain DGGITQSPKYLFRKEGQNVTLSCEQNLNHDAMYWYRQDPGQGLRLIYYSQIVNDFQKGDIAEGYSVSREKKESFPLTVTSAQKNPTAFYLCASSILGTIMNTGELFFGEGSRLTVL.

This clone was detected once. The V gene is TRBV20-1, the J gene TRBJ2-1, with a weak D call TRBD2 (6 bases). CDR3 size: 14 residues. V was cut by 3 bases and J by 4 bases, with 13 bases left in between. Germline lookup yields CDR1 DFQATT and CDR2 SNEGSKA (reference sequence). The CDR3 loop is CSASRGGLYNEQFF. In DNA, the CDR3 is TGCAGTGCTAGTCGGGGAGGACTATACAATGAGCAGTTCTTC.

CDR3 sequence (DNA): TGTGCCAGCAGTGTACAACAGATAGAATACTACGAGCAGTACTTC. Its translation: CASSVQQIEYYEQYF. This chain uses TRBV6-2 or TRBV6-3 with TRBJ2-7; D is unclear. The CDR3 runs 15 residues. Germline V gene lookup returns CDR1 MNHEY and CDR2 SVGEGT. Between the trimmed V and J ends, which lost 5 bases and 3 bases, there was a span of 17 bases.

The chain recombines TRBV6-7 with TRBJ1-1, with TRBD1 matching over 9 bases. TRBV6-7 is an ORF; its function is uncertain. The ends lost 4 bases at V and 4 bases at J; junction bases unmatched: 13. CDR3 length: 17 residues. CDR3 DNA sequence: TGTGCCAGCAGTTCCCCCCGGGACAGGGAAGAGGGCACTGAAGCTTTCTTT. Translating gives CASSSPRDREEGTEAFF.

The chain couples TRBV7-9 to TRBJ1-6; D is undetermined. Trimming left V 5 bases short and J 0 bases short, with 11 bases between. Germline V gene sequence: CDR1 SEHNR, CDR2 FQNEAQ (reference sequence). The CDR3 has 16 amino acids. CDR3 residues: CASSRTESSYNSPLHF. The CDR3 coding sequence is TGTGCCAGCAGCCGTACAGAGAGCTCCTATAATTCACCCCTCCACTTT.

Comments on this clone: A read error may produce the germline difference seen at one junction end. The V call is TRBV12-3 or TRBV12-4, the J call TRBJ2-6; 8 bases line up with TRBD1. The length of the CDR3 is 12 residues. CDR3 region: CASRRYSGTGRF. CDR3 sequence (DNA): TGTGCCAGCAGGCGATATAGTGGGACAGGCCGGTTC.

The V gene is TRBV28, the J gene TRBJ1-2; tentative D call: TRBD1 (5 bases). This CDR3 comprises 13 residues. Trimming pared 3 bases from V and 8 bases from J, leaving 13 bases between. CDR1 MDHEN and CDR2 SYDVKM come from the germline V gene. CDR3 loop: CASSFRGFGGYTF. CDR3 bases: TGTGCCAGCAGTTTTAGGGGATTTGGAGGCTACACCTTC.

The genes are TRBV14 and TRBJ2-1; D might be TRBD1 (6 bases). CDR1 is SGHDN, CDR2 FVKESK, per germline. V lost 4 bases and J lost 0, with 10 bases in between. The CDR3 is 15 amino acids. The CDR3 here is CASSPRQASYNEQFF. For the CDR3, the DNA is TGTGCCAGCAGCCCTAGACAGGCCTCCTACAATGAGCAGTTCTTC.

This clone was counted only a few times. The same CDR3 arises from other DNA sequences in this sample as well. This chain connects TRBV7-9 to TRBJ1-5, with D unclear. V lost 0 bases to trimming and J lost 7 bases, with 4 bases between them. The CDR3 has 12 residues. From germline, CDR1 is SEHNR and CDR2 FQNEAQ (reference sequence). For the CDR3, the DNA is TGTGCCAGCAGCTTAGCTGGGCAGCCCCAGCATTTT. Its protein product is CASSLAGQPQHF.

The chain combines TRBV11-3 with TRBJ2-5, with TRBD1 as a possible D gene (6 bases). The germline gives CDR1 SGHNT, CDR2 YENEEA. Trimming took off 2 bases at V and 5 bases at J, with 6 bases between the two ends. The CDR3 consists of 12 residues. The CDR3 nucleotides are TGTGCCAGCAGCTTAAGGGGGGAGACCCAGTACTTC. Translation gives CASSLRGETQYF. Full variable domain (missing parts from reference TRBV11-3 and TRBJ2-5): EAGVVQSPRYKIIEKKQPVAFWCNPISGHNTLYWYLQNLGQGPELLIRYENEEAVDDSQLPKDRFSAERLKGVDSTLKIQPAELGDSAVYLCASSLRGETQYFGPGTRLLVL.

This rearrangement joins TRBV20-1 to TRBJ2-5; D uncertain. The CDR3 runs 11 residues. V lost 6 bases and J 5 bases, leaving 10 bases between the germline ends. Germline V gene sequence: CDR1 DFQATT, CDR2 SNEGSKA (reference sequence). CDR3 in DNA: TGCAGTGCGGCCTCCCCGGAGACCCAGTACTTC. Its protein is CSAASPETQYF.

V and J are TRBV27 and TRBJ2-3; TRBD2 might be the D (6 bases). This CDR3 is 15 amino acids long. V lost 6 bases to trimming and J lost 2 bases, with 15 bases between them. Germline CDR1 MNHEY, CDR2 SMNVEV (reference sequence). The CDR3 loop is CASSYLGLNTDTQYF. The CDR3 bases are TGTGCCAGCAGCTACCTCGGACTAAACACAGATACGCAGTATTTT.

This rearrangement joins TRBV6-5 to TRBJ2-7; 11 nucleotides align to TRBD1. V was pared by 7 bases and J by 3 bases, with 8 bases of the junction left unmatched. The length of the CDR3 is 15 residues. CDR1 is MNHEY, CDR2 SVGAGI, per germline. The CDR3 sequence is CASTKEGTGGYEQYF. CDR3 sequence (DNA): TGTGCCAGCACCAAGGAGGGGACAGGGGGCTACGAGCAGTACTTC.

This chain connects TRBV28 to TRBJ1-2; 12 bases are a match to TRBD1. Germline loops: CDR1 MDHEN, CDR2 SYDVKM. The V gene end was trimmed by 3 bases and the J gene end by 5 bases; junction bases not matched to a gene: 4. CDR3 length equals 15 residues. The CDR3 protein is CASSFRDRGLYGYTF. In nucleotides, the CDR3 is TGTGCCAGCAGTTTTCGGGACAGGGGGCTTTATGGCTACACCTTC.